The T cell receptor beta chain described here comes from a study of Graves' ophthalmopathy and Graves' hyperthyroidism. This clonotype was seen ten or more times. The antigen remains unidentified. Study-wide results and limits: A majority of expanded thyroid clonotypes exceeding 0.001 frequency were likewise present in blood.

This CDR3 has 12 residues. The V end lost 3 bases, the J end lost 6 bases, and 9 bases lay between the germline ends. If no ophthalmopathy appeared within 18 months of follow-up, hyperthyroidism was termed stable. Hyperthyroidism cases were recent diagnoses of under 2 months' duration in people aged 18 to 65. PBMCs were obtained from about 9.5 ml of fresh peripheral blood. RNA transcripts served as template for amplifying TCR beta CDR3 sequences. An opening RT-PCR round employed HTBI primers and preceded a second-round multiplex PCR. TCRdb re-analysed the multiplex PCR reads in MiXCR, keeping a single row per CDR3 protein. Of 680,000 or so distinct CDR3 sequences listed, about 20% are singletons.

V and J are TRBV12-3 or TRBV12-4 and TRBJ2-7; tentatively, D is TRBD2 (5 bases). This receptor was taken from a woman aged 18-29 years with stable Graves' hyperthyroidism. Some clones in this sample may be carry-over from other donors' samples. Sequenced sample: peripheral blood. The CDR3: CASSFGLAEQYF. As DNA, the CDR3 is TGTGCCAGCAGTTTCGGACTTGCCGAGCAGTACTTC.